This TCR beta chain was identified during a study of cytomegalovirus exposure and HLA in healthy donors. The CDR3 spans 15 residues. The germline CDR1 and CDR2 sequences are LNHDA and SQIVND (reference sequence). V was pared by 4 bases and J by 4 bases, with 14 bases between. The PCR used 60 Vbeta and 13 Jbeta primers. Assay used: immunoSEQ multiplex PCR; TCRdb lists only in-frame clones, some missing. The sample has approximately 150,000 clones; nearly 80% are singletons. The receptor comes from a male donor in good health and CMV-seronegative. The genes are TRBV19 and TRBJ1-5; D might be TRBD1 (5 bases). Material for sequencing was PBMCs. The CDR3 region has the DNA TGTGCCAGTAGTACCCGGCAGGGAGGGAATCAGCCCCAGCATTTT. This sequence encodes CASSTRQGGNQPQHF.